Each of the 20 T cell receptor beta chains below was sequenced from the same sample in a study of cytomegalovirus exposure and HLA in healthy donors. In the PCR, 60 Vbeta and 13 Jbeta primers were used. Generated by immunoSEQ multiplex PCR, the TCRdb table keeps only in-frame clones and is missing some. The repertoire holds about 110,000 clones, with about two thirds as singletons. Sequencing used PBMCs. The receptors stem from a man aged 30 to 45 in good health and CMV-seropositive.

In this sample, this clone turned up once. This chain joins TRBV10-2 and TRBJ1-2, with D possibly matching TRBD1 (6 bases). Trimming cost V 3 bases and J 4 bases, with 24 bases left between them. Germline V gives CDR1 WSHSY, CDR2 SAAADI. There are 18 residues in the CDR3. The CDR3 DNA reads as TGCGCCAGCAGTGACGTGGGTAACTCGCAGGGGAGTGCCTATGGCTACACCTTC. It yields the protein CASSDVGNSQGSAYGYTF.

CDR3 DNA sequence: TGTGCCAGCAGCGAAACAGGGGGCGATACCTATGGCTACACCTTC. Residues: CASSETGGDTYGYTF. The chain combines TRBV7-3 with TRBJ1-2; 9 bases are a match to TRBD1. The V and J ends lost 5 bases and 4 bases, in that order; junction bases with no gene match: 8. The CDR3 is made up of 15 amino acids. Germline V gives CDR1 SGHTA, CDR2 FQGTGA.

This chain connects TRBV4-3 to TRBJ2-7, with D possibly matching TRBD1 (5 bases). This CDR3 is 17 amino acids long. V was trimmed by 1 base and J by 3 bases, leaving 19 bases between them. CDR1 is LGHNA, CDR2 YSLEER, per germline. CDR3 residues: CASSQGSRGQRNYEQYV. In DNA, the CDR3 is TGCGCCAGCAGCCAAGGCTCCCGCGGACAAAGAAACTACGAGCAGTACGTC.

V gene TRBV5-1 combines with J gene TRBJ1-1; TRBD1 aligns across 8 bases. The CDR3 runs 15 residues. CDR1 is SGHRS and CDR2 is YFSETQ in the germline V gene. J gave up 4 bases and V 4 bases, and 9 bases lay outside the gene matches. CDR3 region: CASSLTRQGFTEAFF. The CDR3 DNA sequence: TGCGCCAGCAGCCTTACTCGACAGGGGTTCACTGAAGCTTTCTTT.

This sequence joins TRBV28 and TRBJ1-5; D ambiguous. The V gene lost 1 base and the J gene lost 0 bases, with 13 bases spanning the gap. The germline CDR1 and CDR2 sequences are MDHEN and SYDVKM. The CDR3 loop spans 17 amino acids. In nucleotides, the CDR3 is TGTGCCAGCAGTTTATTCCGAACAGCCGTTAGCAATCAGCCCCAGCATTTT. Residues: CASSLFRTAVSNQPQHF.

The table lists this clone with a few counts. The V and J genes are TRBV5-6 and TRBJ2-7, with 9 bases that match TRBD1. CDR3 length: 14 amino acids. J was trimmed by 3 bases and V by 3 bases; bases with no gene match: 4. CDR1 is SGHDT and CDR2 is YYEEEE in the germline V gene. The CDR3 DNA is TGTGCCAGCAGCTGGGGGGGACAGGGCTACGAGCAGTACTTC. It translates to CASSWGGQGYEQYF.

The gene calls are TRBV7-9 and TRBJ2-2; TRBD2 might be the D (5 bases). The V and J ends lost 3 bases and 5 bases respectively, with 7 bases between them. Germline CDR1 SEHNR, CDR2 FQNEAQ (reference sequence). CDR3 length: 13 residues. CDR3 in DNA: TGTGCCAGCAGCTTTCGGGGAACCGGGGAGCTGTTTTTT. This codes for CASSFRGTGELFF.

The chain is built from TRBV19 and TRBJ2-7; D is uncertain. CDR1 LNHDA and CDR2 SQIVND come from the germline V gene (reference sequence). Trimming took off 6 bases at V and 0 bases at J, with 12 bases between the two ends. The CDR3 has 14 amino acids. The CDR3 region has the DNA TGTGCCAGTAGGTCAAAAAAGAGCTCCTACGAGCAGTACTTC. Translating it yields CASRSKKSSYEQYF.

The chain employs TRBV7-2 and TRBJ2-3; 7 bases are shared with TRBD2. Germline values: CDR1 SGHTA, CDR2 FQGNSA. The CDR3 covers 14 residues. J lost 4 bases, V lost 9 bases, and 10 bases had no gene match. CDR3 coding DNA: TGTGCCAGTACCAGACTAGCTGGGGCAGATACGCAGTATTTT. Translating gives CASTRLAGADTQYF.

The chain joins TRBV9 to TRBJ1-6; no clear D gene. The CDR3 contains 15 residues. From germline, CDR1 is SGDLS and CDR2 YYNGEE. V was cut by 0 bases and J by 6 bases, with 10 bases left in between. The CDR3 sequence: CASSVDPGGNSPLHF. The CDR3 nucleotides read TGTGCCAGCAGCGTAGACCCGGGTGGTAATTCACCCCTCCACTTT.

This sequence joins TRBV6-5 and TRBJ1-1; 7 bases align to TRBD1. CDR1 and CDR2 (germline): MNHEY, SVGAGI. CDR3 length: 15 residues. J was trimmed by 0 bases and V by 5 bases; bases with no gene match: 6. In nucleotides, the CDR3 is TGTGCCAGCAGTCCCCAACAGGGGTTGAACACTGAAGCTTTCTTT. It yields the protein CASSPQQGLNTEAFF.

This clone came up once. The chain recombines TRBV4-2 with TRBJ1-1, with D possibly TRBD1 on 6 matching bases. V lost 4 bases and J lost 2, with 14 bases in between. The CDR3 is 15 amino acids. Germline V gives CDR1 LGHNA, CDR2 YNFKEQ. The CDR3 protein is CASSPAGQPNTEAFF. Written as DNA, the CDR3 is TGTGCCAGCAGCCCCGCCGGACAGCCTAACACTGAAGCTTTCTTT.

This clone has more than one count but fewer than ten. The rearrangement links TRBV5-6 to TRBJ1-1; D call uncertain. Trimming cost V 4 bases and J 1 base, with 5 bases left between them. Germline V gene lookup returns CDR1 SGHDT and CDR2 YYEEEE. This CDR3 has 12 residues. In nucleotides, the CDR3 is TGTGCCAGCAGCCTTTCGAACACTGAAGCTTTCTTT. Translation gives CASSLSNTEAFF. The full variable domain, completed using reference TRBV5-6 and TRBJ1-1, is DAGVTQSPTHLIKTRGQQVTLRCSPKSGHDTVSWYQQALGQGPQFIFQYYEEEERQRGNFPDRFSGHQFPNYSSELNVNALLLGDSALYLCASSLSNTEAFFGQGTRLTVV.

The chain uses TRBV9 and TRBJ1-4; 8 bases agree with TRBD1. CDR1 and CDR2 from the germline V gene are SGDLS and YYNGEE. This CDR3 has 15 residues. Trimming at V came to 3 bases and at J to 8 bases, leaving 9 bases not matched to a gene. CDR3 coding DNA: TGTGCCAGCAGCGCCCAGACAGGGGCCACCGAAAAACTGTTTTTT. Protein product: CASSAQTGATEKLFF.

The V and J genes are TRBV25-1 and TRBJ2-1; 10 nucleotides line up with TRBD2. The V and J ends lost 3 bases and 5 bases, in that order; junction bases with no gene match: 7. The CDR3 spans 16 residues. Germline V lookup: CDR1 MGHDK, CDR2 SYGVNS. The CDR3 DNA follows: TGTGCCAGCAGTGATTCTAGCGGGAGTTTCAACAATGAGCAGTTCTTC. Translating it yields CASSDSSGSFNNEQFF.

This clone turned up a few times. The genes are TRBV5-1 and TRBJ2-7; no clear D. This CDR3 spans 13 amino acids. Germline V gene sequence: CDR1 SGHRS, CDR2 YFSETQ. V was shortened by 5 bases and J by 1 base, with 10 bases between the two germline ends. This CDR3 is CASRVSGSYEQYF. The CDR3 DNA sequence: TGCGCCAGCAGGGTGTCCGGGTCCTACGAGCAGTACTTC.

V gene TRBV2 combines with J gene TRBJ2-5; TRBD2 agrees at 7 bases. This CDR3 comprises 15 residues. Germline CDR1 is SNHLY and CDR2 is FYNNEI. The ends lost 7 bases at V and 1 base at J; junction bases unmatched: 9. The CDR3 DNA reads TGTGCCAGCAACTCTAAGCGGGATGTCCAAGAGACCCAGTACTTC. Protein product: CASNSKRDVQETQYF.

The chain recombines TRBV2 with TRBJ1-2; maybe TRBD1 (6 bases). Trimming cost V 4 bases and J 2 bases, with 14 bases left between them. The CDR3 contains 15 residues. Germline CDR1 SNHLY, CDR2 FYNNEI. This chain's CDR3 is CASSGTWTANYGYTF. DNA of the CDR3: TGTGCCAGCAGTGGGACCTGGACAGCCAACTATGGCTACACCTTC.

This chain joins TRBV5-4 and TRBJ2-1; TRBD2 agrees at 9 bases. V lost 0 bases and J lost 12; bases outside the gene matches: 13. Germline lookup yields CDR1 SGHNT and CDR2 YYREEE (reference sequence). There are 16 residues in the CDR3. The CDR3 DNA reads as TGTGCCAGCAGCTTGGATCGGCGGGGGGGCCAGGGCCCGCAGTTCTTC. This codes for CASSLDRRGGQGPQFF.

Note on this clone: The germline gene is not matched at one end of the junction; a read error may be the cause. The rearrangement links TRBV4-1 to TRBJ2-6, with 10 positions matching TRBD1. Germline-derived CDR1 and CDR2 are MGHRA and YSYEKL. This CDR3 region has 17 residues. The CDR3 spells CASSPGQGVAGANALTF. The CDR3 nucleotides are TGCGCCAGCAGCCCAGGACAGGGGGTTGCTGGGGCCAACGCCCTGACTTTC.